This TCR beta chain originates from a study of breast tumors, draining lymph nodes, adjacent tissues. Samples came from axillary lymph nodes draining the breast cancer. One entry per CDR3 protein results from TCRdb running MiXCR on the multiplex PCR reads. The data hold about 230,000 distinct CDR3 sequences, with 32% observed a single time. Study findings and constraints: Tumor T cell lymph node origin was a supported hypothesis, not proven. The data were judged consistent with most tumor T cells coming from lymph node and expanding in tumor.

This clonotype was seen more than once but under ten times. The antigen is undetermined. What was sequenced was axillary lymph node tissue. This TCR derives from a female donor with breast cancer. Some clones in this sample may be carry-over from other donors' samples.

The CDR3 loop is CASSFLAGGPRETQHF. The CDR3 coding sequence is TGTGCCAGCAGCTTCCTCGCGGGAGGGCCAAGAGAGACCCAGCATTTT. The rearrangement joins TRBV7-8 to TRBJ1-5; D is uncertain. The CDR3 contains 16 residues. V lost 3 bases and J 11 bases, leaving 23 bases between the germline ends. Germline assignment: CDR1 SGHVS and CDR2 FQNEAQ.